The 5 T cell receptor beta chains listed next were all sequenced from one sample in a study of OX40 agonist ivuxolimab in advanced cancers. Libraries were prepared by immunoSEQ multiplex PCR; TCRdb keeps only in-frame clonotypes and omits some of them. The data contain about 43,000 clones, approximately 86% of them seen just once; the ten biggest clones take up 14% to 15%. The sample in question was CD4+ or CD8+ T cells sorted from blood, obtained in a trial of the OX40 agonist ivuxolimab. The receptors originated from an adult with an advanced solid tumor such as melanoma, head and neck, liver or kidney cancer.

This chain links TRBV28 with TRBJ2-1, with 9 bases identical to TRBD2. After removal of 6 bases from V and 8 bases from J, the junction contained 8 bases not matched to a gene. The CDR3 covers 14 residues. In germline, CDR1 is MDHEN, CDR2 SYDVKM. As DNA, the CDR3 is TGTGCCAGCAGGGCTAGCGGGGCATGGGATGAGCAGTTCTTC. Its translation is CASRASGAWDEQFF.

This chain joins TRBV6-1 and TRBJ2-7, with 7 bases lining up with TRBD1. V shed 5 bases, J shed 0 bases, and the junction held 4 bases outside the gene matches. The CDR3 loop spans 14 amino acids. CDR1 is MNHNS, CDR2 SASEGT, per germline. CDR3 coding DNA: TGTGCCAGCAGTTCCGGGACAGCCTCCTACGAGCAGTACTTC. The encoded protein is CASSSGTASYEQYF.

DNA for the CDR3: TGTGCCAGTAGTATCTGGTCGGAGGGGGGCAATCAGCCCCAGCATTTT. Its translation is CASSIWSEGGNQPQHF. The chain couples TRBV19 to TRBJ1-5, with D possibly matching TRBD1 (6 bases). Germline CDR1 and CDR2: LNHDA and SQIVND (reference sequence). V dropped 3 bases and J dropped 2 bases, with 14 bases sitting between them. The CDR3 length is 16 residues.

V is TRBV29-1 and J is TRBJ1-1; 7 positions match TRBD1. CDR3 length: 14 residues. V trimming: 2 bases; J trimming: 7 bases; junction bases outside the gene matches: 10. Per germline, CDR1 SQVTM and CDR2 ANQGSEA. CDR3 residues: CSVERGQRQFEAFF. The CDR3 DNA follows: TGCAGCGTTGAACGGGGACAGCGACAATTTGAAGCTTTCTTT.

The chain links TRBV5-4 to TRBJ1-2; perhaps TRBD1 as D (5 bases). Trimming shortened V by 0 bases and J by 0 bases, and 9 bases separated the two germline ends. There are 15 residues in the CDR3. Germline lookup yields CDR1 SGHNT and CDR2 YYREEE (reference sequence). The CDR3 DNA follows: TGTGCCAGCAGCTTGGAGGGGAAAGCTAACTATGGCTACACCTTC. Protein product: CASSLEGKANYGYTF. The full variable domain, rest sourced from reference TRBV5-4 and TRBJ1-2, is ETGVTQSPTHLIKTRGQQVTLRCSSQSGHNTVSWYQQALGQGPQFIFQYYREEENGRGNFPPRFSGLQFPNYSSELNVNALELDDSALYLCASSLEGKANYGYTFGSGTRLTVV.